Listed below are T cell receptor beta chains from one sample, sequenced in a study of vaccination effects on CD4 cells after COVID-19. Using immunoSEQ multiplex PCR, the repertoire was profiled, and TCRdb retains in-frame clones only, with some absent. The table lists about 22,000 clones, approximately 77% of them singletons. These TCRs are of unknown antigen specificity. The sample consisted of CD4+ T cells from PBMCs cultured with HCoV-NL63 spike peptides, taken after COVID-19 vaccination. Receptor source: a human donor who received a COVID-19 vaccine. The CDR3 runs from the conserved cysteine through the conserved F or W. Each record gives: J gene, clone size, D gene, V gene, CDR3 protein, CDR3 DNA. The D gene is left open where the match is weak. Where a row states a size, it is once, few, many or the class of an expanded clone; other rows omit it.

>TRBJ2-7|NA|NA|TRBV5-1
CASTTVQGRGYEQYF
TGCGCCAGCACGACAGTCCAAGGAAGGGGCTACGAGCAGTACTTC
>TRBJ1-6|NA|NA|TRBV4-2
CASSLERPPLHF
TGTGCCAGCAGCCTCGAGAGGCCACCCCTCCACTTT
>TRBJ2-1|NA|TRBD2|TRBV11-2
CASTSVAGGTYNEQFF
TGTGCCAGCACCTCAGTGGCGGGGGGAACCTACAATGAGCAGTTCTTC
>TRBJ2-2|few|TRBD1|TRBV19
CASSMATGGTGELFF
TGTGCCAGTAGTATGGCGACAGGGGGCACCGGGGAGCTGTTTTTT
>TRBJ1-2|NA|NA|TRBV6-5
CASSYPGSNYGYTF
TGTGCCAGCAGTTACCCAGGGAGTAACTATGGCTACACCTTC
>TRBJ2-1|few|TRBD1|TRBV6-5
CASSYSTGFGEQFF
TGTGCCAGCAGTTACTCGACAGGGTTCGGTGAGCAGTTCTTC
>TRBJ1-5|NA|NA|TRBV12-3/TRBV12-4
CASSSGAFWPQHF
TGTGCCAGCAGTTCTGGGGCGTTTTGGCCCCAGCATTTT
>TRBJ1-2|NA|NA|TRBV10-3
CAIREGRNYGYTF
TGTGCCATCAGGGAGGGTCGGAACTATGGCTACACCTTC
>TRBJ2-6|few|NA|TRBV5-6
CASSLWSTTRSGANVLTF
TGTGCCAGCAGCTTGTGGTCCACGACTCGCTCTGGGGCCAACGTCCTGACTTTC
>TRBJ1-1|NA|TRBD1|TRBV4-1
CASRNDRVNTEAFF
TGCGCCAGCAGGAACGACAGGGTCAACACTGAAGCTTTCTTT
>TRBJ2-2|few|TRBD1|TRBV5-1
CASSLDSGTANTGELFF
TGCGCCAGCAGCTTGGATAGTGGGACAGCGAACACCGGGGAGCTGTTTTTT
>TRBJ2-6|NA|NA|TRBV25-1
CASELSGANVLTF
TGTGCCAGCGAACTTTCTGGGGCCAACGTCCTGACTTTC
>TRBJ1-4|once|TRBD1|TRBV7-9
CASQRGQGRTNEKLFF
TGTGCCAGCCAGCGGGGACAGGGTCGGACTAATGAAAAACTGTTTTTT
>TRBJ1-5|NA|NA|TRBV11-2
CASRVGVHQPQHF
TGTGCCAGCAGGGTTGGGGTTCATCAGCCCCAGCATTTT
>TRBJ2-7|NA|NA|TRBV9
CASSRIVTAGRRIYEQYF
TGTGCCAGCAGCCGGATAGTAACGGCCGGACGTAGGATCTACGAGCAGTACTTC
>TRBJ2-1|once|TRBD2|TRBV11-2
CASRPIAGGRDNEQFF
TGTGCCAGCAGACCTATAGCGGGGGGGAGGGACAATGAGCAGTTCTTC
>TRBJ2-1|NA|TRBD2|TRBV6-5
CASSYSPRLAGEEQFF
TGTGCCAGCAGTTACTCGCCCCGTCTAGCGGGAGAAGAGCAGTTCTTC